These 32 T cell receptor beta chains were sequenced from one sample in a study of beta chain features in type 1 diabetes. The sequenced template was cDNA made from the entire isolated RNA. Only in-frame clones appear in the TCRdb table, and some are missing; sequencing was by immunoSEQ multiplex PCR. The data show over 700,000 clones, about a sixth seen once. The material sequenced was naive CD4+ T cells from blood. The source is a woman aged 18 to 35 in good health.

The chain employs TRBV28 and TRBJ1-1; maybe TRBD1 (5 bases). Germline V lookup: CDR1 MDHEN, CDR2 SYDVKM. The ends were cut back, 6 bases at V and 2 bases at J, with 10 bases in the middle. The CDR3 spans 13 residues. The CDR3 reads CASRWDLNTEAFF. As DNA, the CDR3 is TGTGCCAGCAGGTGGGACCTTAACACTGAAGCTTTCTTT.

The rearrangement links TRBV15 to TRBJ2-1, with D perhaps TRBD2 (6 bases). The V end was cut by 0 bases, the J end by 1 base, with 10 bases between. Germline values: CDR1 LNHNV, CDR2 YYDKDF (reference sequence). The CDR3 is 16 amino acids. DNA of the CDR3: TGTGCCACCAGCAGAGATCGGGCGGGATCCTACAATGAGCAGTTCTTC. Translated: CATSRDRAGSYNEQFF.

Note on this clone: The same CDR3 arises from other DNA sequences in this sample as well. V and J are TRBV7-9 and TRBJ2-7; D not resolved. Germline loops: CDR1 SEHNR, CDR2 FQNEAQ (reference sequence). The CDR3 has 14 amino acids. Trimming shortened V by 5 bases and J by 0 bases, and 11 bases separated the two germline ends. The CDR3 spells CASSPLASSYEQYF. CDR3 nucleotide sequence: TGTGCCAGCAGCCCCCTCGCATCCTCCTACGAGCAGTACTTC.

This chain uses TRBV19 with TRBJ2-7; D is undetermined. In germline, CDR1 is LNHDA, CDR2 SQIVND (reference sequence). Trimming cost V 5 bases and J 2 bases, with 10 bases left between them. The CDR3 has 13 residues. The CDR3 sequence: CASSSLNAYEQYF. In DNA form, the CDR3 reads TGTGCCAGTAGTTCCCTGAATGCCTACGAGCAGTACTTC.

The V and J genes are TRBV7-6 and TRBJ1-1; D is unclear. CDR1 and CDR2 (germline): SGHVS, FNYEAQ. The V gene lost 1 base and the J gene lost 4 bases, with 10 bases spanning the gap. The CDR3 contains 14 residues. The CDR3 loop is CASSLGAPGTEAFF. CDR3 sequence (DNA): TGTGCCAGCAGCTTAGGAGCACCGGGCACTGAAGCTTTCTTT.

This clone turned up a few times. The chain carries TRBV6-1 and TRBJ1-4, with D uncertain. The CDR3 is made up of 14 amino acids. The V end lost 6 bases, the J end lost 7 bases, and 15 bases lay between the germline ends. Germline V gene sequence: CDR1 MNHNS, CDR2 SASEGT. The CDR3 DNA is TGTGCCAGCAGAAGAACCGTGTATTTTGAAAAACTGTTTTTT. This codes for CASRRTVYFEKLFF.

This clone was picked up a small number of times. V gene TRBV5-4 combines with J gene TRBJ1-2; D not certain. Deletions cut 4 bases from V and 1 base from J, with 11 bases between. The V gene's germline CDR1 is SGHNT and CDR2 YYREEE (reference sequence). The length of the CDR3 is 14 residues. CDR3 bases: TGTGCCAGCAGCGGTCAGTTGCTTAACTATGGCTACACCTTC. It specifies CASSGQLLNYGYTF.

This chain uses TRBV27 with TRBJ1-5; D not certain. V shed 6 bases and J shed 7 bases, with 13 bases lying between them. Germline V gives CDR1 MNHEY, CDR2 SMNVEV (reference sequence). The CDR3 has 13 residues. The CDR3 DNA sequence: TGTGCCAGCAGGGCGGCCGGGCCGCAGCCCCAGCATTTT. Translation gives CASRAAGPQPQHF.

This clone has just a few counts. V and J are TRBV27 and TRBJ2-1, with 7 bases that match TRBD2. Germline-derived CDR1 and CDR2 are MNHEY and SMNVEV (reference sequence). V shed 3 bases and J 4 bases; nucleotides not matched to a gene: 9. The CDR3 totals 16 residues. This chain's CDR3 is CASSFNRREIYNEQFF. For the CDR3, the DNA is TGTGCCAGCAGTTTCAATAGGCGGGAGATTTACAATGAGCAGTTCTTC.

A few counts support this clone. V is TRBV7-2 and J is TRBJ2-7, with TRBD1 matching over 7 bases. CDR3 length: 17 amino acids. V lost 1 base and J lost 1; bases outside the gene matches: 10. Germline V gene sequence: CDR1 SGHTA, CDR2 FQGNSA. The DNA of the CDR3 is TGTGCCAGCAGCTTAGGGTGGCTCCGGGACAGTTCCTACGAGCAGTACTTC. It encodes CASSLGWLRDSSYEQYF.

V gene TRBV5-1 combines with J gene TRBJ2-1; TRBD2 aligns across 8 bases. Germline V CDR1 and CDR2: SGHRS, YFSETQ. V was clipped by 1 base and J by 6 bases; unmatched bases: 9. This CDR3 has 16 amino acids. CDR3 sequence reads: CASSLYGRAGGNEQFF. In DNA, the CDR3 is TGCGCCAGCAGCTTGTACGGGAGGGCGGGTGGCAATGAGCAGTTCTTC.

The chain is built from TRBV7-9 and TRBJ2-1, with a weak D call TRBD2 (6 bases). The germline V gene encodes CDR1 SEHNR and CDR2 FQNEAQ (reference sequence). The length of the CDR3 is 17 residues. V lost 1 base, J lost 5 bases, and 18 bases lay in between. Here the CDR3 reads CASSLVFPGRSDNEQFF. CDR3 DNA: TGTGCCAGCAGCTTAGTGTTTCCCGGGAGAAGTGACAATGAGCAGTTCTTC.

The table lists this clone with a few counts. The same CDR3 is also encoded by other DNA sequences in this sample. V gene TRBV18 combines with J gene TRBJ2-5; possibly TRBD1 for D (6 bases). With 3 bases removed from V and 3 bases from J, the gap between germline ends came to 8 bases. CDR1 is KGHSH and CDR2 is LQKENI in the germline V gene. This CDR3 is 13 amino acids long. CDR3: CASSPRTEETQYF. CDR3 sequence (DNA): TGTGCCAGCTCACCGAGGACAGAAGAGACCCAGTACTTC. Together with reference TRBV18 and TRBJ2-5, the CDR3 gives the full variable domain: NAGVMQNPRHLVRRRGQEARLRCSPMKGHSHVYWYRQLPEEGLKFMVYLQKENIIDESGMPKERFSAEFPKEGPSILRIQQVVRGDSAAYFCASSPRTEETQYFGPGTRLLVL.

This clone was detected a few times. The J gene is TRBJ2-2, the V gene TRBV7-2; 8 bases match TRBD1. Germline trimming cut 1 base from V and 13 bases from J; bases unmatched to any gene: 5. Per germline, CDR1 SGHTA and CDR2 FQGNSA. CDR3 length: 13 amino acids. The CDR3 DNA reads as TGTGCCAGCAGCTTAGAGGGACAGGCCGCGCTGTTTTTT. This translates into CASSLEGQAALFF.

The chain carries TRBV7-9 and TRBJ2-7, with 7 bases lining up with TRBD2. Losses at the gene ends were 7 bases for V and 4 bases for J; bases not matched to a gene: 10. The CDR3 runs to 14 residues. Germline-derived CDR1 and CDR2 are SEHNR and FQNEAQ (reference sequence). CDR3 loop: CASTMGGVPYEQYF. CDR3 DNA: TGTGCCAGCACCATGGGGGGGGTCCCGTACGAGCAGTACTTC.

The rearrangement joins TRBV11-2 to TRBJ2-2, with D maybe TRBD2 (6 bases). V shed 7 bases and J shed 0 bases, with 12 bases lying between them. Germline CDR1 SGHAT, CDR2 FQNNGV. The CDR3 spans 15 residues. The CDR3 loop reads CASKAGTPNTGELFF. CDR3 nucleotides: TGTGCCAGCAAGGCCGGGACTCCGAACACCGGGGAGCTGTTTTTT.

The chain combines TRBV7-9 with TRBJ1-1; D gene unclear. The CDR3 sequence is 12 residues long. Per the germline V gene, CDR1 is SEHNR and CDR2 is FQNEAQ (reference sequence). Between the trimmed V and J ends, which lost 0 bases and 10 bases, there was a span of 9 bases. The CDR3 nucleotides read TGTGCCAGCAGCTTAGCGCGAAATGCAGCTTTCTTT. Residues: CASSLARNAAFF.

V and J are TRBV19 and TRBJ2-3, with 10 bases lining up with TRBD1. Germline V gene lookup returns CDR1 LNHDA and CDR2 SQIVND (reference sequence). The V and J ends lost 5 bases and 5 bases, in that order; junction bases with no gene match: 7. This CDR3 spans 15 amino acids. The CDR3 here is CASSPRQGAGDTQYF. CDR3 nucleotide sequence: TGTGCCAGTAGTCCGCGACAGGGGGCAGGAGATACGCAGTATTTT.

This chain links TRBV7-3 with TRBJ2-2; D remains unclear. V was clipped by 3 bases and J by 0 bases, with 11 bases between them. The CDR3 has 16 residues. The germline CDR1 and CDR2 sequences are SGHTA and FQGTGA. Here the CDR3 DNA reads TGTGCCAGCAGCTTTGTGGCGGTAGCGAACACCGGGGAGCTGTTTTTT. Its protein is CASSFVAVANTGELFF.

With regard to this clone: Other DNA sequences in this specimen translate into the identical CDR3. The V gene is TRBV28, the J gene TRBJ2-5; D not resolved. Trimming took off 6 bases at V and 2 bases at J, with 7 bases between the two ends. The CDR3 extends over 12 amino acids. Germline V gene lookup returns CDR1 MDHEN and CDR2 SYDVKM. CDR3 DNA sequence: TGTGCCAGCAGGGCCGTTCAAGAGACCCAGTACTTC. It translates to CASRAVQETQYF.

The chain uses TRBV28 and TRBJ2-2, with D perhaps being TRBD1 or TRBD2 (5 bases each). This CDR3 is built from 16 residues. Germline lookup yields CDR1 MDHEN and CDR2 SYDVKM. V was shortened by 5 bases and J by 3 bases, with 16 bases between the two germline ends. The chain's CDR3 is CASSAPGDQDTGELFF. The CDR3 DNA follows: TGTGCCAGCAGTGCGCCCGGGGACCAAGACACCGGGGAGCTGTTTTTT.

The chain is built from TRBV7-9 and TRBJ1-1, with D maybe TRBD1 (5 bases). This CDR3 is built from 16 residues. CDR1 is SEHNR, CDR2 FQNEAQ, per germline (reference sequence). V was shortened by 5 bases and J by 0 bases, with 16 bases between the two germline ends. CDR3 amino acids: CASSPHSRTLNTEAFF. In DNA, the CDR3 is TGTGCCAGCAGCCCCCACTCCAGGACACTGAACACTGAAGCTTTCTTT. The full variable domain, completed using reference TRBV7-9 and TRBJ1-1, is DTGVSQNPRHKITKRGQNVTFRCDPISEHNRLYWYRQTLGQGPEFLTYFQNEAQLEKSRLLSDRFSAERPKGSFSTLEIQRTEQGDSAMYLCASSPHSRTLNTEAFFGQGTRLTVV.

The chain is built from TRBV7-4 and TRBJ2-2; 10 bases match TRBD2. The germline gives CDR1 SGHVT, CDR2 SQSDAQ. The trim removed 10 bases at V and 6 bases at J, leaving 14 bases unmatched. The CDR3 length is 16 residues. CDR3 DNA sequence: TGTGCCAATTGGAGGGAACTAGCGGGATGGCCCGGGGAGCTGTTTTTT. This codes for CANWRELAGWPGELFF.

The count of this clone is one. The chain joins TRBV6-1 to TRBJ2-3, with D possibly being TRBD2 (6 bases). Germline V gene data show CDR1 as MNHNS and CDR2 as SASEGT. V dropped 3 bases and J dropped 0 bases, with 10 bases sitting between them. The CDR3 covers 15 residues. The chain's CDR3 is CASSDLAKSTDTQYF. CDR3 sequence (DNA): TGTGCCAGCAGTGATCTAGCGAAGAGCACAGATACGCAGTATTTT.

This clone has a handful of counts. The chain is built from TRBV5-4 and TRBJ2-1, with a weak D call TRBD1 (6 bases). CDR1 and CDR2 from the germline V gene are SGHNT and YYREEE (reference sequence). V was shortened by 3 bases and J by 9 bases, with 19 bases between the two germline ends. This CDR3 region has 15 residues. The CDR3 here is CASSWSDRNTPEQFF. CDR3 nucleotides: TGTGCCAGCAGCTGGTCGGACAGAAACACGCCTGAGCAGTTCTTC.

Only a few counts were recorded for this clone. The chain combines TRBV6-1 with TRBJ2-2, with 10 bases lining up with TRBD1. Germline lookup yields CDR1 MNHNS and CDR2 SASEGT. The CDR3 loop spans 14 amino acids. V dropped 7 bases and J dropped 4; count of bases not matched to a gene: 3. The CDR3 region has the DNA TGTGCCAGCATTGGACAGGGGGGCACCGGGGAGCTGTTTTTT. Protein product: CASIGQGGTGELFF.

V usage is TRBV19 and J usage is TRBJ2-6; either TRBD1 or TRBD2 may supply D (5 bases each). V was cut by 2 bases and J by 2 bases, with 7 bases left in between. Germline V lookup: CDR1 LNHDA, CDR2 SQIVND (reference sequence). This CDR3 contains 15 residues. The CDR3 loop reads CASSIRGPGANVLTF. The CDR3 DNA sequence: TGTGCCAGTAGTATACGGGGCCCTGGGGCCAACGTCCTGACTTTC. The whole variable domain, filled in from reference TRBV19 and TRBJ2-6, reads DGGITQSPKYLFRKEGQNVTLSCEQNLNHDAMYWYRQDPGQGLRLIYYSQIVNDFQKGDIAEGYSVSREKKESFPLTVTSAQKNPTAFYLCASSIRGPGANVLTFGAGSRLTVL.

This clone was observed a handful of times. The chain couples TRBV7-3 to TRBJ2-1, with D possibly matching TRBD2 (6 bases). This CDR3 is 15 amino acids long. Trimming left V 3 bases short and J 0 bases short, with 9 bases between. Germline CDR1 is SGHTA and CDR2 is FQGTGA. The DNA of the CDR3 is TGTGCCAGCAGCTTGGGGACTCCCTCCTACAATGAGCAGTTCTTC. This encodes CASSLGTPSYNEQFF.

The chain recombines TRBV7-3 with TRBJ2-5; D remains ambiguous. V was clipped by 3 bases and J by 1 base, with 18 bases between them. Germline-derived CDR1 and CDR2 are SGHTA and FQGTGA. The CDR3 is made up of 17 amino acids. The CDR3 here is CASSFSWAAFGQETQYF. DNA of the CDR3: TGTGCCAGCAGCTTCTCGTGGGCTGCCTTTGGCCAAGAGACCCAGTACTTC.

This clone was detected a few times. J is TRBJ2-1 and V is TRBV4-1; D is undetermined. Germline V lookup: CDR1 MGHRA, CDR2 YSYEKL. The CDR3 is 14 residues long. Deletions cut 0 bases from V and 9 bases from J, with 12 bases between. The CDR3 region is CASSQDGVAGEQFF. CDR3 DNA: TGCGCCAGCAGCCAAGATGGAGTGGCTGGTGAGCAGTTCTTC.

The chain uses TRBV19 and TRBJ2-7; the D gene could be TRBD1 or TRBD2 (5 bases each). Germline V CDR1 and CDR2: LNHDA, SQIVND (reference sequence). V was shortened by 7 bases and J by 2 bases, with 15 bases between the two germline ends. The CDR3 consists of 14 residues. Written as DNA, the CDR3 is TGTGCCAGTAAACGAGGGACGGATACCTACGAGCAGTACTTC. This gives the protein CASKRGTDTYEQYF.

This clone was counted a few times. The rearrangement links TRBV9 to TRBJ2-6, with no clear D. The CDR3 is 16 residues long. Germline CDR1 reads SGDLS; CDR2 reads YYNGEE. V lost 2 bases and J 2 bases, leaving 11 bases between the germline ends. Here the CDR3 DNA reads TGTGCCAGCAGCGTGCAGACCAAAACTGGGGCCAACGTCCTGACTTTC. This codes for CASSVQTKTGANVLTF.